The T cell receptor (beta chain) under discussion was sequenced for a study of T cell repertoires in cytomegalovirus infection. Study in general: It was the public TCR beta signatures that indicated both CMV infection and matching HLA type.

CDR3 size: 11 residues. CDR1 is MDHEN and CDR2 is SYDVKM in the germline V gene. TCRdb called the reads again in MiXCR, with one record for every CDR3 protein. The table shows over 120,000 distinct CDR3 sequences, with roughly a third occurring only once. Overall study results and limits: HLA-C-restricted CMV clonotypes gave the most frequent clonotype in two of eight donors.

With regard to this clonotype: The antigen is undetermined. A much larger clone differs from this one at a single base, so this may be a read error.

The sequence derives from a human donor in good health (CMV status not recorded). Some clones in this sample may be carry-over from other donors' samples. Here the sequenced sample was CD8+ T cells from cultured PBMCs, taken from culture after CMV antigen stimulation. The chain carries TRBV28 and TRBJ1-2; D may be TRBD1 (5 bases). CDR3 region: CASSWGWGCTF. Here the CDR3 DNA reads TGTGCCAGCAGTTGGGGTTGGGGCTGCACCTTC.